This TCR beta chain was captured in a study of T-cell reconstitution after alpha-beta-depleted transplantation in children. General study points: As was reported, about two months after transplant, alpha-beta T cells came from several hundred expanded graft clones. Surviving recipient T cells and intrathymic progenitors accounted for some patients' high TCRbeta diversity at day 60. One year after transplant, T-cell counts and diversity came mostly from newly produced T cells.

Unique molecular identifiers were incorporated when the TCRbeta library was constructed. One entry per CDR3 protein results from TCRdb running MiXCR on the PCR reads. The sample yields fewer than 350,000 distinct CDR3 sequences, approximately 10% seen once. Ten or more counts support this clonotype. No antigen is known for it. Trimming took 5 bases from V and 2 from J; bases not matched to a gene: 3. CDR3 length: 15 residues. Germline values: CDR1 LNHDA, CDR2 SQIVND (reference sequence). The chain recombines TRBV19 with TRBJ2-1; 10 positions agree with TRBD2. The receptor's source is a male patient aged 2-9 years who had a stem cell transplant for chronic granulomatous disease, so the T cells may come from the graft donor. The sample consisted of peripheral blood, taken 180 days after TCRalphabeta/CD19-depleted stem cell transplant. The CDR3 protein is CASSGGLAPYNEQFF. CDR3 sequence (DNA): TGTGCCAGTAGTGGGGGACTAGCGCCCTACAATGAGCAGTTCTTC. Complete variable domain (other parts from reference TRBV19 and TRBJ2-1): DGGITQSPKYLFRKEGQNVTLSCEQNLNHDAMYWYRQDPGQGLRLIYYSQIVNDFQKGDIAEGYSVSREKKESFPLTVTSAQKNPTAFYLCASSGGLAPYNEQFFGPGTRLTVL.